This T cell receptor (beta chain) was documented in a study of memory CD4+ T cells and cytomegalovirus serostatus. Overall study: Healthy Belgian adult donors included nine or ten CMV-positive and 24 CMV-negative people.

Single viable CD3+CD4+CD8-CD45RO+ cells were sorted as the memory CD4+ T cells. Serum IgG to CMV pp150, pp28, p38 and p52 defined serostatus. As processed by the authors: After removing out-of-frame reads, millions of distinct TCRbeta sequences remained. Assay used: immunoSEQ multiplex PCR; TCRdb lists only in-frame clones, some missing. For V, J and clone size, that table is used; D and trimming come from the DNA. The data hold some 52,000 clones, with about 73% observed a single time. General study results and limits: About 40% of the roughly 160 known CMV-associated TCRbeta sequences appeared in CD4+ memory.

For this clone: The antigen remains undetermined.

This receptor was identified in an adult in good health and CMV-seronegative. The sequenced sample consisted of memory CD4+ T cells from blood.

The CDR3 nucleotides are TGTGCCAGCAGCTCATACAGGGGGCGCATAAAGAATGAGCAGTTCTTC. This codes for CASSSYRGRIKNEQFF. This sequence joins TRBV7-4 and TRBJ2-1, with 9 nucleotides matching TRBD1. Trimming took 4 bases from V and 7 from J; bases not matched to a gene: 11. Germline V gene lookup returns CDR1 SGHVT and CDR2 SQSDAQ. The CDR3 length is 16 residues.